These 31 T cell receptor beta chains share one sample of origin, sequenced in a study of T cell repertoires in ileal Crohn's disease. Sequencing was performed with immunoSEQ multiplex PCR; in TCRdb, only in-frame clones are kept and a portion is missing. The data show around 17,000 clones, with just over 85% seen just once and 4.5% to 6% held by the top ten. Sequenced: ileal tissue. The receptors derive from an adult with Crohn's disease.

The V and J genes are TRBV5-1 and TRBJ2-3, with 10 bases fitting TRBD2. The CDR3 has 17 residues. J gave up 6 bases and V 1 base, and 11 bases lay outside the gene matches. CDR1 is SGHRS and CDR2 is YFSETQ in the germline V gene. The CDR3: CASSLLELAGVADTQYF. The CDR3 DNA reads TGCGCCAGCAGCTTGTTAGAGCTAGCGGGAGTTGCTGATACGCAGTATTTT.

V is TRBV6-5 and J is TRBJ2-7, with 7 bases matching TRBD2. The CDR3 spans 12 residues. The germline V gene has CDR1 MNHEY and CDR2 SVGAGI. J lost 6 bases, V lost 6 bases, and 5 bases had no gene match. In DNA, the CDR3 is TGTGCCAGCAGGTATGGGGGGGGCGAGCAGTACTTC. Its translation is CASRYGGGEQYF.

The rearrangement links TRBV6-1 to TRBJ1-2; 12 bases are a match to TRBD1. In germline, CDR1 is MNHNS, CDR2 SASEGT. V dropped 2 bases and J dropped 1; count of bases not matched to a gene: 5. This CDR3 is built from 17 residues. The CDR3 region is CASSEPGQGAFNYGYTF. CDR3 DNA: TGTGCCAGCAGTGAACCGGGACAGGGGGCTTTTAACTATGGCTACACCTTC.

This chain connects TRBV4-1 to TRBJ2-3, with D maybe TRBD2 (5 bases). The V and J ends lost 3 bases and 4 bases respectively, with 8 bases between them. Germline values: CDR1 MGHRA, CDR2 YSYEKL. The CDR3 runs to 13 residues. The CDR3 loop is CASSHGLSDTQYF. DNA for the CDR3: TGCGCCAGCAGCCATGGACTTTCAGATACGCAGTATTTT.

The chain has TRBV10-1 and TRBJ2-4; TRBD2 agrees at 8 bases. Germline CDR1 WNHNN, CDR2 SYGVQD (reference sequence). The CDR3 length is 13 residues. The V segment lost 3 bases and the J segment 5 bases; nucleotides outside the gene matches: 0. The CDR3 nucleotides are TGCGCCAGCAGTGAAGCGGGAGAAAACATTCAGTACTTC. Translating it yields CASSEAGENIQYF.

This rearrangement joins TRBV7-2 to TRBJ1-2, with 7 bases matching TRBD1. This CDR3 is built from 16 residues. Looked up from germline, CDR1 is SGHTA and CDR2 is FQGNSA. J gave up 0 bases and V 5 bases, and 9 bases lay outside the gene matches. This CDR3 is CASSRQGRLPNYGYTF. CDR3 DNA sequence: TGTGCCAGCAGCCGACAGGGCCGCCTACCTAACTATGGCTACACCTTC.

J is TRBJ2-1 and V is TRBV10-3, with 11 nucleotides matching TRBD2. The junction had 10 bases not matched to a gene; V was cut back by 6 bases and J by 6 bases. From germline, CDR1 is ENHRY and CDR2 SYGVKD. The CDR3 length is 16 residues. DNA of the CDR3: TGTGCCATCAGCACCGTAGCGGGAGGGCCGGGCAATGAGCAGTTCTTC. Translation: CAISTVAGGPGNEQFF.

This chain uses TRBV6-1 with TRBJ2-2; the D gene is possibly TRBD1 (5 bases). Germline V gives CDR1 MNHNS, CDR2 SASEGT. Deletions cut 6 bases from V and 6 bases from J, with 8 bases between. The CDR3 consists of 12 residues. The CDR3 region has the DNA TGTGCCAGCAGGGACAATTCCGGGGAGCTGTTTTTT. Its protein product is CASRDNSGELFF.

This clone was seen once. The chain recombines TRBV14 with TRBJ2-1, with TRBD2 matching 9 bases. The CDR3 contains 15 residues. J lost 9 bases, V lost 1 base, and 7 bases had no gene match. Germline CDR1 is SGHDN and CDR2 is FVKESK. The CDR3 here is CASSQGRGGSGEQFF. The DNA for the CDR3 is TGTGCCAGCAGCCAAGGGCGGGGGGGTTCGGGTGAGCAGTTCTTC. The full variable domain, completed using reference TRBV14 and TRBJ2-1, is EAGVTQFPSHSVIEKGQTVTLRCDPISGHDNLYWYRRVMGKEIKFLLHFVKESKQDESGMPNNRFLAERTGGTYSTLKVQPAELEDSGVYFCASSQGRGGSGEQFFGPGTRLTVL.

V usage is TRBV5-1 and J usage is TRBJ2-2; D may be TRBD1 (5 bases). V lost 4 bases to trimming and J lost 4 bases, with 11 bases between them. The CDR3 sequence is 14 residues long. The germline gives CDR1 SGHRS, CDR2 YFSETQ. CDR3 loop: CASSTDQGTGELFF. In DNA form, the CDR3 reads TGCGCCAGCAGCACGGACCAGGGCACCGGGGAGCTGTTTTTT.

V usage is TRBV13 and J usage is TRBJ2-3, with TRBD2 matching 13 bases. Losses at the gene ends were 5 bases for V and 4 bases for J; bases not matched to a gene: 6. Germline CDR1 is PRHDT and CDR2 is FYEKMQ (reference sequence). The CDR3 length is 16 residues. DNA for the CDR3: TGTGCCAGCAGCCCCCGGACTAGCGGGAGCTCAGATACGCAGTATTTT. Translating gives CASSPRTSGSSDTQYF. The full variable domain, completed using reference TRBV13 and TRBJ2-3, is AAGVIQSPRHLIKEKRETATLKCYPIPRHDTVYWYQQGPGQDPQFLISFYEKMQSDKGSIPDRFSAQQFSDYHSELNMSSLELGDSALYFCASSPRTSGSSDTQYFGPGTRLTVL.

DNA of the CDR3: TGTGCCAGCAGCCCACCTATGAGGCACACTGAAGCTTTCTTT. This gives the protein CASSPPMRHTEAFF. The genes are TRBV5-4 and TRBJ1-1, with D uncertain. Germline V CDR1 and CDR2: SGHNT, YYREEE (reference sequence). The CDR3 consists of 14 residues. V dropped 4 bases and J dropped 3 bases, with 13 bases sitting between them.

This chain uses TRBV7-9 with TRBJ2-1, with 8 positions matching TRBD1. The CDR3 loop spans 15 amino acids. The V and J ends lost 5 bases and 4 bases, in that order; junction bases with no gene match: 7. Looked up from germline, CDR1 is SEHNR and CDR2 is FQNEAQ (reference sequence). The DNA of the CDR3 is TGTGCCAGCAGCGCTCGACAGGGGAGGTACAATGAGCAGTTCTTC. Its translation is CASSARQGRYNEQFF.

This chain joins TRBV6-5 and TRBJ2-1; TRBD1 might be the D (5 bases). This CDR3 spans 15 amino acids. V was trimmed by 0 bases and J by 5 bases, leaving 11 bases between them. Germline CDR1 MNHEY, CDR2 SVGAGI. The CDR3 is CASSYSRGKHNEQFF. As DNA, the CDR3 is TGTGCCAGCAGTTACTCTAGGGGTAAACACAATGAGCAGTTCTTC.

This chain links TRBV6-1 with TRBJ2-2, with TRBD2 identical over 8 bases. J was trimmed by 1 base and V by 9 bases; bases with no gene match: 7. Germline V gene data show CDR1 as MNHNS and CDR2 as SASEGT. This CDR3 has 15 residues. Here the CDR3 DNA reads TGTGCCAGTAGATATAGCGGGAAGAACACCGGGGAGCTGTTTTTT. Translated, it gives CASRYSGKNTGELFF.

The chain combines TRBV28 with TRBJ2-1, with D uncertain. Germline V lookup: CDR1 MDHEN, CDR2 SYDVKM. The V end lost 9 bases, the J end lost 0 bases, and 12 bases lay between the germline ends. The CDR3 has 14 residues. DNA for the CDR3: TGTGCCAGTATACTGAAGAGCTCCTACAATGAGCAGTTCTTC. Protein product: CASILKSSYNEQFF.

Only a few counts were recorded for this clone. This chain links TRBV5-4 with TRBJ2-5; 7 bases align to TRBD1. Looked up from germline, CDR1 is SGHNT and CDR2 is YYREEE (reference sequence). This CDR3 contains 13 residues. Trimming cost V 4 bases and J 3 bases; bases outside gene matches: 3. The CDR3 is CASSRQGEETQYF. The CDR3 DNA reads as TGTGCCAGCAGCCGCCAGGGGGAAGAGACCCAGTACTTC.

The chain is built from TRBV7-9 and TRBJ1-2; D gene uncertain. Per germline, CDR1 SEHNR and CDR2 FQNEAQ (reference sequence). The CDR3 is made up of 15 amino acids. The V end was cut by 2 bases, the J end by 5 bases, with 15 bases between. The CDR3, as DNA: TGTGCCAGCAGCTTATCCATGGAGCGGGTTTATGGCTACACCTTC. It codes for CASSLSMERVYGYTF. Based on the CDR3 plus reference TRBV7-9 and TRBJ1-2, the full variable domain is DTGVSQNPRHKITKRGQNVTFRCDPISEHNRLYWYRQTLGQGPEFLTYFQNEAQLEKSRLLSDRFSAERPKGSFSTLEIQRTEQGDSAMYLCASSLSMERVYGYTFGSGTRLTVV.

The rearrangement links TRBV27 to TRBJ2-5; 7 bases are shared with TRBD1. CDR3 length equals 16 residues. The V gene end was trimmed by 1 base and the J gene end by 3 bases; junction bases not matched to a gene: 8. The V gene's germline CDR1 is MNHEY and CDR2 SMNVEV (reference sequence). The CDR3, as DNA: TGTGCCAGCAGTTTATTTACCCCCGGGACAGAAGAGACCCAGTACTTC. Translating it yields CASSLFTPGTEETQYF.

The chain combines TRBV7-3 with TRBJ2-1; D is undetermined. The CDR3 is 13 residues long. Trimming took off 3 bases at V and 6 bases at J, with 9 bases between the two ends. Germline V gene sequence: CDR1 SGHTA, CDR2 FQGTGA. The CDR3 protein is CASSFQVSNEQFF. The DNA of the CDR3 is TGTGCCAGCAGCTTCCAGGTTTCCAATGAGCAGTTCTTC.

The CDR3 sequence: CASSRQGGTIYEQYF. The CDR3 DNA reads TGCGCCAGCAGCAGACAGGGCGGTACGATATACGAGCAGTACTTC. This chain connects TRBV5-1 to TRBJ2-7, with 7 bases that match TRBD1. Germline V gene lookup returns CDR1 SGHRS and CDR2 YFSETQ. With V trimmed by 4 bases and J by 4 bases, 11 bases remained unmatched. The length of the CDR3 is 15 residues.

CDR3 amino acids: CASSMGTAGNTIYF. The CDR3 nucleotides are TGTGCCAGCAGCATGGGGACAGCCGGAAACACCATATATTTT. The chain has TRBV5-6 and TRBJ1-3; TRBD1 matches at 7 bases. The CDR3 is 14 amino acids. Per germline, CDR1 SGHDT and CDR2 YYEEEE. V was clipped by 4 bases and J by 4 bases; unmatched bases: 5.

The V and J genes are TRBV7-9 and TRBJ1-2; the D gene is possibly TRBD1 (6 bases). V was clipped by 2 bases and J by 5 bases, with 18 bases between them. The germline gives CDR1 SEHNR, CDR2 FQNEAQ (reference sequence). This CDR3 region has 16 residues. This CDR3 is CASSLRGRGITYGYTF. CDR3 bases: TGTGCCAGCAGCTTACGGGGGAGGGGGATTACGTATGGCTACACCTTC.

This chain joins TRBV6-5 and TRBJ2-7; 13 bases line up with TRBD2. The CDR3 has 15 amino acids. The ends lost 2 bases at V and 6 bases at J; junction bases unmatched: 4. The germline gives CDR1 MNHEY, CDR2 SVGAGI. The CDR3 DNA follows: TGTGCCAGCAGTTACCAAGGACTAGCGGGAGTCGAGCAGTACTTC. Its protein product is CASSYQGLAGVEQYF.

The rearrangement uses TRBV27 and TRBJ2-7; 8 nucleotides agree with TRBD1. The CDR3 length is 17 residues. V was pared by 6 bases and J by 3 bases, with 16 bases of the junction left unmatched. Germline V lookup: CDR1 MNHEY, CDR2 SMNVEV (reference sequence). Here the CDR3 reads CASRRDQGAVSSYEQYF. In DNA, the CDR3 is TGTGCCAGCAGGAGAGATCAGGGGGCTGTCTCCAGCTACGAGCAGTACTTC.

J is TRBJ2-5 and V is TRBV9; 11 bases match TRBD2. V lost 0 bases, J lost 4 bases, and 5 bases stayed unmatched. From germline, CDR1 is SGDLS and CDR2 YYNGEE. The CDR3 loop spans 16 amino acids. DNA for the CDR3: TGTGCCAGCAGCGTAGGACTAGCGGGGACCTTAGAGACCCAGTACTTC. It yields the protein CASSVGLAGTLETQYF.

This rearrangement joins TRBV18 to TRBJ2-4, with TRBD2 matching over 10 bases. This CDR3 region has 21 residues. Germline V lookup: CDR1 KGHSH, CDR2 LQKENI. J gave up 3 bases and V 3 bases, and 20 bases lay outside the gene matches. The CDR3 region is CASSPDQIRLAGAGNKNIQYF. CDR3 bases: TGTGCCAGCTCACCGGACCAGATCAGGCTAGCGGGAGCGGGAAACAAAAACATTCAGTACTTC.

The chain couples TRBV5-1 to TRBJ2-3; 9 nucleotides match TRBD1. Germline lookup yields CDR1 SGHRS and CDR2 YFSETQ. This CDR3 comprises 15 residues. The V gene end was trimmed by 0 bases and the J gene end by 1 base; junction bases not matched to a gene: 0. CDR3 loop: CASSLGQGGTDTQYF. The CDR3 nucleotides are TGCGCCAGCAGCTTGGGACAGGGGGGCACAGATACGCAGTATTTT. Using reference TRBV5-1 and TRBJ2-3 for the parts outside the CDR3, the full variable domain is KAGVTQTPRYLIKTRGQQVTLSCSPISGHRSVSWYQQTPGQGLQFLFEYFSETQRNKGNFPGRFSGRQFSNSRSEMNVSTLELGDSALYLCASSLGQGGTDTQYFGPGTRLTVL.

This chain connects TRBV28 to TRBJ2-7, with 7 positions matching TRBD2. The J segment lost 7 bases and the V segment lost 3 bases, leaving 9 bases of the junction unmatched. This CDR3 contains 14 residues. CDR1 MDHEN and CDR2 SYDVKM come from the germline V gene. CDR3 protein: CASSFSNGRYEQYF. The DNA for the CDR3 is TGTGCCAGCAGTTTTTCGAACGGGAGGTATGAGCAGTACTTC.

This clone was detected a few times. This rearrangement joins TRBV27 to TRBJ1-3, with a possible D match to TRBD1 (6 bases). V was pared by 6 bases and J by 2 bases, with 17 bases between. Germline lookup yields CDR1 MNHEY and CDR2 SMNVEV (reference sequence). CDR3 length: 16 residues. CDR3 region: CASRSWGQGPGNTIYF. CDR3 DNA: TGTGCCAGCAGGTCGTGGGGGCAGGGGCCTGGAAACACCATATATTTT.

This sequence joins TRBV4-1 and TRBJ2-1; D possibly corresponds to TRBD2 (5 bases). CDR1 MGHRA and CDR2 YSYEKL come from the germline V gene. The CDR3 is made up of 16 amino acids. V lost 4 bases and J lost 8, with 21 bases in between. This CDR3 reads CASSPPIQLGADEQFF. For the CDR3, the DNA is TGCGCCAGCAGCCCGCCCATCCAGCTAGGAGCGGATGAGCAGTTCTTC.